The clone carrying this T cell receptor beta chain was seen repeatedly, ten times or more. These data originate in a study of T-cell memory formation after mild COVID-19. Study summary: Largely donor-specific TCR clusters were found.

This CDR3 is 15 amino acids long. V shed 1 base, J shed 9 bases, and the junction held 7 bases outside the gene matches. Per germline, CDR1 SGHTA and CDR2 FQGNSA. TCR alpha and TCR beta cDNA libraries with sample barcodes and UMIs came from 5'RACE using constant-segment primers. Each CDR3 protein gets one entry after TCRdb re-called the 5' RACE reads with MiXCR. The table records about 260,000 distinct CDR3 sequences, 8% to 10% of them present only once. This chain uses TRBV7-2 with TRBJ2-1; 9 bases are shared with TRBD2. The sequence was collected from a man aged 18 to 29 who had mild COVID-19 (a few samples of this study predate the infection). Cell type and time point are not known. Sequences were obtained from PBMCs or a T cell subset sorted from them (not recorded which). The CDR3 spells CASSLVASGVGEQFF. The CDR3, as DNA: TGTGCCAGCAGCTTAGTCGCTAGCGGGGTAGGTGAGCAGTTCTTC.